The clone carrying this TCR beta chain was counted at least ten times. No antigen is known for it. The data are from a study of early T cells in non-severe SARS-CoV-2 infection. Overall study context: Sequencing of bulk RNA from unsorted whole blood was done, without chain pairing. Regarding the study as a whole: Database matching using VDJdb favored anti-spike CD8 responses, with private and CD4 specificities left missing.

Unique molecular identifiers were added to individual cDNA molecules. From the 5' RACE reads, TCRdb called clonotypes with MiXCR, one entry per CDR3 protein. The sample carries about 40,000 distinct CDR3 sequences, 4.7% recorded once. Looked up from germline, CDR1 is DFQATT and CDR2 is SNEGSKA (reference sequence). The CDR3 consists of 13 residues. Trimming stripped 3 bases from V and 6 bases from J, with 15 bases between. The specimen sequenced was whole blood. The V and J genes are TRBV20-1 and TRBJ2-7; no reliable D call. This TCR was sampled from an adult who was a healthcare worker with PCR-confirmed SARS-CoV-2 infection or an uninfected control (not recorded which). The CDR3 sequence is CSASRANGPEQYF. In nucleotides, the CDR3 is TGCAGTGCTAGTCGAGCGAACGGCCCCGAGCAGTACTTC.